This T cell receptor beta chain was sequenced in a study of vaccination effects on CD4 cells after COVID-19. When less than 13 days of culture had elapsed, CD4+ T cells were isolated. Participants each got two BNT162b2 or mRNA-1273 vaccine doses. CDR3 size: 14 residues. Germline V gene data show CDR1 as SGHRS and CDR2 as YFSETQ. Losses at the gene ends were 7 bases for V and 6 bases for J; bases not matched to a gene: 7. About this clone: What it recognizes is unknown.

TCRdb's copy holds only in-frame clones and misses some; the assay was immunoSEQ multiplex PCR. This sample yields 60,000 to 80,000 clones, of which about 67% are seen a single time; about 2.2% belongs to the top ten. This receptor was obtained from a human donor who received a COVID-19 vaccine. The rearrangement links TRBV5-1 to TRBJ2-2; 9 nucleotides align to TRBD1. Sequencing was performed on CD4+ T cells from PBMCs cultured without peptide, taken after COVID-19 vaccination. This chain's CDR3 is CASARDRVPGELFF. The CDR3 nucleotides read TGCGCCAGCGCCCGGGACAGGGTTCCCGGGGAGCTGTTTTTT.